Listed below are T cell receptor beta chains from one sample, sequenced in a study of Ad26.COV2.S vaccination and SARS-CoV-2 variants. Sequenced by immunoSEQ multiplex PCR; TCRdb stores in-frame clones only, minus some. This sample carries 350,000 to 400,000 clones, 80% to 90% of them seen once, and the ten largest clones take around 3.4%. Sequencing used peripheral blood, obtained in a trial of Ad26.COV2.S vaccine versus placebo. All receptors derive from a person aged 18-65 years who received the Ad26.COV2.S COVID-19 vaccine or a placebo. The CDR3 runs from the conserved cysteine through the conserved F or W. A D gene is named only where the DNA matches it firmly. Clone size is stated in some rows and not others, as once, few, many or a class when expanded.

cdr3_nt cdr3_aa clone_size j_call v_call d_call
TGCAGTGCTAGTGCCCAGGGGGGGTCACCCCTCCACTTT CSASAQGGSPLHF - TRBJ1-6 TRBV20-1 TRBD1
TGTGCCAGCAGTCGTAGCGGGGCTACGCGGTCGGGCACAGATACGCAGTATTTT CASSRSGATRSGTDTQYF - TRBJ2-3 TRBV6-6 TRBD2
TGTGCCAGCAGCTTTGGTACAGGGGGTGACACCGGGGAGCTGTTTTTT CASSFGTGGDTGELFF once TRBJ2-2 TRBV7-2 TRBD1
TGTGCCAGCAGCCAAAGTCAGGGGGGTTATGGCTACACCTTC CASSQSQGGYGYTF - TRBJ1-2 TRBV3-1/TRBV3-2 TRBD1
TGTGCCAGTAGTGGTCTCCTCGGCTATGGCTACACCTTC CASSGLLGYGYTF - TRBJ1-2 TRBV19 -
TGTGCCACCAGCAGAGATCGTGAGGTTAACTATGGCTACACCTTC CATSRDREVNYGYTF - TRBJ1-2 TRBV15 -
TGTGCCAGCAGCCCTACGACGTATGGCTACACCTTC CASSPTTYGYTF once TRBJ1-2 TRBV28 -
TGCGCCAGCAGCCAAGACAGGGGGCATAATGAAAAACTGTTTTTT CASSQDRGHNEKLFF - TRBJ1-4 TRBV4-3 TRBD1
TGTGCCAGCAGTTTAATGGGGTCCGAGCAGTACTTC CASSLMGSEQYF - TRBJ2-7 TRBV12-3/TRBV12-4 -
TGCGCCAGCAGCTTCAAGACAGGCCGGCTGTATTTT CASSFKTGRLYF - TRBJ2-3 TRBV5-1 -
TGTGCCAGCAGCTTAGTCGCAGGGAGAATGAACACTGAAGCTTTCTTT CASSLVAGRMNTEAFF once TRBJ1-1 TRBV7-2 -
TGTGCCAGCAGCTATCTAGGAGGGGCGAGGGGCTACACCTTC CASSYLGGARGYTF many TRBJ1-2 TRBV5-4 -
TGTGCCAGCAGTTTCGTGGGACAGGGAATGAACACTGAAGCTTTCTTT CASSFVGQGMNTEAFF few TRBJ1-1 TRBV27 TRBD1
TGTGCCAGCAGCGTAACCGGAGTAGCGGATACGCAGTATTTT CASSVTGVADTQYF - TRBJ2-3 TRBV9 -
TGTGCCAGCAGCTTAGGGGCTCGGGCCCACACAGATACGCAGTATTTT CASSLGARAHTDTQYF - TRBJ2-3 TRBV7-2 -
TGTGCCAGCAGCTCCCCGGGCTTGGGGAACACTGAAGCTTTCTTT CASSSPGLGNTEAFF - TRBJ1-1 TRBV7-2 -
TGTGCCAGCAGCTCACAGGGGTATGGCTACACCTTC CASSSQGYGYTF - TRBJ1-2 TRBV5-6 TRBD1
TGTGCCAGCAGACGACTAGGACGCAATGAGCAGTTCTTC CASRRLGRNEQFF - TRBJ2-1 TRBV5-4 -
TGTGCCTGTTGGGACCGGTCCTACGAGCAGTACTTC CACWDRSYEQYF - TRBJ2-7 TRBV30 -
TGCGCCAGCAGCCAGGGTAGGTCGCGTCAGCGGGGGGTCCGAGATACGCAGTATTTT CASSQGRSRQRGVRDTQYF - TRBJ2-3 TRBV4-1 TRBD2
TGCGCCAGCAGTACCCCCGAAGGACAGGGGGAAGAGATAGCCAAAAACATTCAGTACTTC CASSTPEGQGEEIAKNIQYF - TRBJ2-4 TRBV23-1 TRBD1
TGTGCCAGCAGCTCACTAGCTACTTACTACAATGAGCAGTTCTTC CASSSLATYYNEQFF - TRBJ2-1 TRBV5-4 -
TGTGCCACGTTTACTATCTCTGGAAACACCATATATTTT CATFTISGNTIYF - TRBJ1-3 TRBV12-3/TRBV12-4 -
TGTGCCAGCAGTTACCGAAGGAAGGGGTCTGAGCAGTTCTTC CASSYRRKGSEQFF - TRBJ2-1 TRBV6-5 -
TGCGCCAGCAGCCCCGACCCCACTAGCTACAATGAGCAGTTCTTC CASSPDPTSYNEQFF once TRBJ2-1 TRBV5-1 -
TGCGCCAGCAGCTCGGACAGGGTCTACGAGCAGTACTTC CASSSDRVYEQYF - TRBJ2-7 TRBV5-1 TRBD1
TGTGCCAGCAGCCTAAAGCGGGGACAGGGGGACTATGGCTACACCTTC CASSLKRGQGDYGYTF - TRBJ1-2 TRBV7-9 TRBD1